A single TCR beta chain is shown here with its context. As yet, its antigen is unknown. V dropped 0 bases and J dropped 13 bases, with 13 bases sitting between them. Per the germline V gene, CDR1 is MGHRA and CDR2 is YSYEKL. The CDR3 totals 13 residues. PCR employed 60 Vbeta and 13 Jbeta primers. Profiling relied on immunoSEQ multiplex PCR, and the TCRdb table lists in-frame clones only, not all of them. The sample has 99,000 or so clones; around 73% are singletons. This sample was taken from a study of cytomegalovirus exposure and HLA in healthy donors. Study as a whole: In a previous analysis, 95 million to 130 million unique TCR beta sequences were found from some 180 million T cells. Findings and limits, study-wide: In an earlier analysis, about 87% or about 30%: the productive usage of most TCR beta V segments.

The chain is built from TRBV4-1 and TRBJ2-1; unclear D gene. This receptor was obtained from a man younger than 40 in good health and CMV-seronegative. Sequencing was carried out using PBMCs. The CDR3 loop is CASSQDSLLFQFF. The DNA for the CDR3 is TGCGCCAGCAGCCAAGATTCACTCCTTTTTCAGTTCTTC.